This T cell receptor beta chain was documented in a study of human T cells and chemical hapten exposure. Time point: patch test 2, 6 weeks after DPC sensitization. Treatment here: therapeutic diphenylcyclopropenone sensitization with weekly scalp DPC. Alopecia patients deemed DPC-suitable, aged 18 to 70, excluding pregnancy. Library preparation tagged each individual cDNA molecule with a unique molecular identifier. From the RACE reads, TCRdb called clonotypes with MiXCR, one entry per CDR3 protein. The sample lists under 450,000 distinct CDR3 sequences; about 6.3% were seen once. This clonotype was seen a few times. Its antigen is not known. Study observations and caveats: Among TCRs, those above 1 in 1000 frequency were unaffected by DPC sensitization.

The germline gives CDR1 SGHRS, CDR2 YFSETQ. This CDR3 region has 12 residues. Trimming shortened V by 5 bases and J by 5 bases, and 10 bases separated the two germline ends. The receptor was isolated from a young woman with alopecia areata. Some clones in this sample may be carry-over from other donors' samples. This chain uses TRBV5-1 with TRBJ2-5; D is ambiguous. The starting material was whole blood, obtained in connection with sensitization to the hapten diphenylcyclopropenone (DPC). The CDR3 loop is CASSHRAETQYF. The CDR3 nucleotides are TGCGCCAGCAGTCATCGAGCGGAGACCCAGTACTTC.